Following are 18 T cell receptor beta chains from one sample sequenced in a study of blood T cell repertoires in COVID-19. Produced via immunoSEQ multiplex PCR; TCRdb's table is partial and in-frame only. The repertoire holds some 160,000 clones, around four fifths seen once, with around 8.9% in the top ten. The material sequenced was peripheral blood. The receptor set was obtained from a woman aged 80 or older with COVID-19, enrolled during active disease.

This clone appeared many times. V and J are TRBV15 and TRBJ1-2; D not certain. V shed 4 bases and J shed 4 bases, with 10 bases lying between them. Germline lookup yields CDR1 LNHNV and CDR2 YYDKDF (reference sequence). The CDR3 has 13 residues. The chain's CDR3 is CATSNSGIYGYTF. The CDR3 region has the DNA TGTGCCACCAGCAACTCGGGGATCTATGGCTACACCTTC.

DNA for the CDR3: TGTGCCAGCAGCTTAAACAGGGACGCTAACTATGGCTACACCTTC. As protein: CASSLNRDANYGYTF. The chain employs TRBV7-2 and TRBJ1-2, with D possibly matching TRBD1 (6 bases). With 2 bases removed from V and 0 bases from J, the gap between germline ends came to 10 bases. Germline CDR1 SGHTA, CDR2 FQGNSA. The CDR3 extends over 15 amino acids.

The chain carries TRBV7-2 and TRBJ2-1, with D hard to call. Trimming stripped 5 bases from V and 6 bases from J, with 11 bases between. The CDR3 is 13 residues long. Per germline, CDR1 SGHTA and CDR2 FQGNSA. CDR3 sequence reads: CASSPYGPNEQFF. CDR3 DNA: TGTGCCAGCAGCCCATATGGGCCCAATGAGCAGTTCTTC.

This clone has only one observation. The chain combines TRBV28 with TRBJ1-6, with D perhaps matching TRBD1 (5 bases). CDR3 length equals 14 residues. Deletions cut 10 bases from V and 8 bases from J, with 18 bases between. The germline V gene encodes CDR1 MDHEN and CDR2 SYDVKM. The CDR3 loop reads CATQEASRDSPLHF. In DNA, the CDR3 is TGTGCCACCCAAGAGGCCAGCAGGGATTCACCCCTCCACTTT.

The chain carries TRBV11-2 and TRBJ2-2; weak D call: TRBD1 (5 bases). V was clipped by 3 bases and J by 1 base, with 12 bases between them. The CDR3 runs to 16 residues. Germline CDR1 reads SGHAT; CDR2 reads FQNNGV. CDR3 sequence (DNA): TGTGCCAGCAGCTTCACCGCAGGGCTGAACACCGGGGAGCTGTTTTTT. Its translation is CASSFTAGLNTGELFF.

The chain employs TRBV5-1 and TRBJ1-4; D is perhaps TRBD1 (6 bases). The ends were cut back, 4 bases at V and 5 bases at J, with 18 bases in the middle. The CDR3 has 16 amino acids. The V gene's germline CDR1 is SGHRS and CDR2 YFSETQ. In DNA, the CDR3 is TGCGCCAGCAGCCCATCGACAGGAAGGGGCAATGAAAAACTGTTTTTT. Translated, it gives CASSPSTGRGNEKLFF.

The chain employs TRBV16 and TRBJ1-5; TRBD1 is a possible D gene (5 bases). Germline V gene data show CDR1 as KGHSY and CDR2 as FQNENV. Trimming took 0 bases from V and 6 from J, leaving 15 bases between them. The CDR3 loop spans 16 amino acids. CDR3 in amino acids: CASSQSRGMGGQPQHF. The CDR3 DNA reads as TGTGCCAGCAGCCAATCCCGAGGGATGGGGGGTCAGCCCCAGCATTTT.

The genes are TRBV11-2 and TRBJ1-2, with 11 bases identical to TRBD1. Germline V gene lookup returns CDR1 SGHAT and CDR2 FQNNGV. V dropped 1 base and J dropped 4; count of bases not matched to a gene: 2. The CDR3 has 15 amino acids. The CDR3 sequence: CASSLGTGGSYGYTF. CDR3 nucleotides: TGTGCCAGCAGCTTAGGGACAGGGGGCTCCTATGGCTACACCTTC. Complete variable domain (other parts from reference TRBV11-2 and TRBJ1-2): EAGVAQSPRYKIIEKRQSVAFWCNPISGHATLYWYQQILGQGPKLLIQFQNNGVVDDSQLPKDRFSAERLKGVDSTLKIQPAKLEDSAVYLCASSLGTGGSYGYTFGSGTRLTVV.

The genes are TRBV11-2 and TRBJ2-1; possibly TRBD2 for D (5 bases). The CDR3 has 14 amino acids. Trimming stripped 4 bases from V and 6 bases from J, with 13 bases between. Germline V gene sequence: CDR1 SGHAT, CDR2 FQNNGV. The DNA of the CDR3 is TGTGCCAGCAGCTCCATTGAGGGCTTCAATGAGCAGTTCTTC. Translating gives CASSSIEGFNEQFF.

The V call is TRBV5-1, the J call TRBJ2-2; D remains unclear. The CDR3 is 13 amino acids. Trimming stripped 4 bases from V and 3 bases from J, with 7 bases between. Germline values: CDR1 SGHRS, CDR2 YFSETQ. CDR3 loop: CASSIQDTGELFF. CDR3 bases: TGCGCCAGCAGCATCCAGGACACCGGGGAGCTGTTTTTT.

The chain combines TRBV28 with TRBJ2-3, with 8 bases aligning to TRBD2. The junction had 8 bases not matched to a gene; V was cut back by 4 bases and J by 5 bases. Germline-derived CDR1 and CDR2 are MDHEN and SYDVKM. The CDR3 is 15 amino acids. This CDR3 is CASSSPGGAKDTQYF. The CDR3 coding sequence is TGTGCCAGCAGTTCCCCGGGGGGGGCCAAAGATACGCAGTATTTT.

V and J are TRBV6-5 and TRBJ1-1; D gene uncertain. This CDR3 has 15 residues. Germline CDR1 is MNHEY and CDR2 is SVGAGI. V was shortened by 1 base and J by 1 base, with 10 bases between the two germline ends. The CDR3 loop is CASSYLGSGNTEAFF. DNA of the CDR3: TGTGCCAGCAGTTACTTGGGGAGTGGGAACACTGAAGCTTTCTTT.

This chain joins TRBV2 and TRBJ1-1; 7 bases are shared with TRBD1. With 7 bases clipped from V and 0 bases from J, the junction kept 8 bases outside the gene matches. CDR3 length: 15 residues. Germline V CDR1 and CDR2: SNHLY, FYNNEI. The DNA of the CDR3 is TGTGCCAGCATCCGGGACCAGGGGGTGAACACTGAAGCTTTCTTT. Amino acid sequence: CASIRDQGVNTEAFF.

The V and J genes are TRBV7-3 and TRBJ2-3; no clear D gene. Trimming cost V 3 bases and J 0 bases, with 7 bases left between them. Per germline, CDR1 SGHTA and CDR2 FQGTGA. The CDR3 has 14 residues. In DNA, the CDR3 is TGTGCCAGCAGCTTGGCTGCTAGCACAGATACGCAGTATTTT. Amino acids: CASSLAASTDTQYF.

This clone was detected only once. In nucleotides, the CDR3 is TGTGCCAGCAGCAAGCGGGACACCCACCCCTTGGGCGAGCAGTACTTC. This codes for CASSKRDTHPLGEQYF. This chain links TRBV5-6 with TRBJ2-7; tentative D call: TRBD2 (7 bases). The germline V gene encodes CDR1 SGHDT and CDR2 YYEEEE. The CDR3 covers 16 residues. V dropped 4 bases and J dropped 6 bases, with 23 bases sitting between them.

CDR3 region: CATSDHGGRTDTQYF. DNA for the CDR3: TGTGCCACCAGTGATCACGGAGGCCGCACAGATACGCAGTATTTT. This chain connects TRBV24-1 to TRBJ2-3, with TRBD2 as a possible D gene (5 bases). Trimming stripped 3 bases from V and 1 base from J, with 10 bases between. The length of the CDR3 is 15 residues. Germline V gives CDR1 KGHDR, CDR2 SFDVKD.

The rearrangement uses TRBV2 and TRBJ1-6; unclear D gene. Trimming shortened V by 5 bases and J by 7 bases, and 15 bases separated the two germline ends. CDR1 SNHLY and CDR2 FYNNEI come from the germline V gene. This CDR3 is 15 amino acids long. The CDR3 sequence is CASSLSGIGNSPLHF. DNA of the CDR3: TGTGCCAGCAGTTTGTCGGGGATTGGGAATTCACCCCTCCACTTT.

This chain links TRBV3-1 (or the pseudogene TRBV3-2) with TRBJ2-5, with TRBD2 identical over 10 bases. After removal of 0 bases from V and 0 bases from J, the junction contained 1 base not matched to a gene. CDR1 and CDR2 from the germline V gene are LGHDT and YNNKEL (reference sequence). This CDR3 region has 16 residues. The CDR3 loop reads CASSQEGLAYQETQYF. DNA of the CDR3: TGTGCCAGCAGCCAAGAGGGACTAGCGTACCAAGAGACCCAGTACTTC.